This T cell receptor (beta chain) was found in a study of brain metastases from non-small cell lung cancer. The CDR3 consists of 13 residues. Germline V lookup: CDR1 MDHEN, CDR2 SYDVKM. V lost 6 bases to trimming and J lost 9 bases, with 18 bases between them. The table came from immunoSEQ multiplex PCR; TCRdb's copy has only in-frame clones and leaves some out. Of around 2,500 clones listed, around 86% are singletons. The receptor comes from a donor older than 35 with non-small cell lung cancer. V usage is TRBV28 and J usage is TRBJ2-7; D perhaps matches TRBD2 (6 bases). The sample comprised primary lung tumor tissue. The DNA of the CDR3 is TGTGCCAGCAGCTCCTTGCTCGGGGGTACGCAGTACTTC. This gives the protein CASSSLLGGTQYF.